Shown below are 5 T cell receptor beta chains from a single sample sequenced in a study of blood T cell repertoires in COVID-19. Only in-frame clones appear in the TCRdb table, and some are missing; sequencing was by immunoSEQ multiplex PCR. The sample consists of 180,000 or so clones, 80% to 90% of them appearing once. Sequences were obtained from peripheral blood. The receptors were sampled from a man between 60 and 70 years old with acute or convalescent COVID-19.

This chain links TRBV19 with TRBJ2-1; 7 nucleotides align to TRBD1. The CDR3 loop spans 14 amino acids. Per the germline V gene, CDR1 is LNHDA and CDR2 is SQIVND (reference sequence). V trimming: 9 bases; J trimming: 0 bases; junction bases outside the gene matches: 5. The CDR3 coding sequence is TGTGCCAGCCGAAGACAGGGCTCCTACAATGAGCAGTTCTTC. The encoded protein is CASRRQGSYNEQFF.

V gene TRBV5-4 combines with J gene TRBJ1-1, with 10 bases that match TRBD1. The CDR3 loop spans 16 amino acids. Losses at the gene ends were 6 bases for V and 5 bases for J; bases not matched to a gene: 13. Germline CDR1 is SGHNT and CDR2 is YYREEE (reference sequence). CDR3 amino acids: CASTMRRQGARTEAFF. Here the CDR3 DNA reads TGTGCCAGCACTATGCGTCGACAGGGGGCTAGGACTGAAGCTTTCTTT.

This clone rates as medium-sized (0.01 to 0.1%). The chain links TRBV27 to TRBJ1-5; 7 bases are shared with TRBD1. The CDR3 consists of 17 residues. CDR1 and CDR2 (germline): MNHEY, SMNVEV (reference sequence). V lost 3 bases and J lost 0; bases outside the gene matches: 8. The CDR3 region has the DNA TGTGCCAGCAGTTTTCGGTTCAACAGGGGTAGCAATCAGCCCCAGCATTTT. Its translation: CASSFRFNRGSNQPQHF.

The chain uses TRBV15 and TRBJ1-5, with 8 bases aligning to TRBD1. The CDR3 extends over 15 amino acids. The germline V gene encodes CDR1 LNHNV and CDR2 YYDKDF (reference sequence). V trimming: 0 bases; J trimming: 7 bases; junction bases outside the gene matches: 5. The CDR3 nucleotides read TGTGCCACCAGCAGAGAGGCAGGGGGCGGGCAGCCCCAGCATTTT. Translating gives CATSREAGGGQPQHF.

This clone was observed a handful of times. The chain recombines TRBV18 with TRBJ2-7; 8 positions agree with TRBD2. After removal of 0 bases from V and 6 bases from J, the junction contained 7 bases not matched to a gene. The CDR3 spans 15 residues. Germline V gives CDR1 KGHSH, CDR2 LQKENI. The CDR3 region has the DNA TGTGCCAGCTCACCACCGACTAGCGTGAGACGCGAGCAGTACTTC. This sequence encodes CASSPPTSVRREQYF.